Each of the 4 T cell receptor beta chains below was sequenced from the same sample in a study of glioma-infiltrating T cells after dendritic cell vaccination. Profiled with immunoSEQ multiplex PCR; TCRdb holds only in-frame clones, not every one. The table shows more than 85,000 clones, with 90% occurring only once. The sample's time point: after dendritic cell vaccination, including at tumor progression/relapse. The sequenced sample was blood, obtained after dendritic cell vaccination. These receptor sequences come from a human donor with glioblastoma.

This clone was observed a single time. The CDR3: CASSNGQGKNQPQHF. The CDR3 nucleotides are TGTGCCAGCAGCAACGGACAGGGAAAGAATCAGCCCCAGCATTTT. This chain joins TRBV6-6 and TRBJ1-5; 8 bases map to TRBD1. The V gene end was trimmed by 6 bases and the J gene end by 4 bases; junction bases not matched to a gene: 8. Germline-derived CDR1 and CDR2 are MNHNY and SVGAGI (reference sequence). The CDR3 sequence is 15 residues long.

In its sample, this clone was seen a few times. CDR3 sequence: CASRIDRGGEAFF. The DNA for the CDR3 is TGTGCCAGCAGGATAGACAGGGGCGGTGAAGCTTTCTTT. The chain is built from TRBV2 and TRBJ1-1; 8 bases match TRBD1. After removal of 6 bases from V and 7 bases from J, the junction contained 7 bases not matched to a gene. This CDR3 spans 13 amino acids. Germline-derived CDR1 and CDR2 are SNHLY and FYNNEI. Full variable domain (rest looked up from reference TRBV2 and TRBJ1-1): EPEVTQTPSHQVTQMGQEVILRCVPISNHLYFYWYRQILGQKVEFLVSFYNNEISEKSEIFDDQFSVERPDGSNFTLKIRSTKLEDSAMYFCASRIDRGGEAFFGQGTRLTVV.

This clone was observed once. This sequence joins TRBV29-1 and TRBJ1-1, with D possibly TRBD1 on 5 matching bases. Germline V gene data show CDR1 as SQVTM and CDR2 as ANQGSEA. The CDR3 covers 12 residues. Deletions cut 7 bases from V and 3 bases from J, with 12 bases between. CDR3 region: CSAGGLDTEAFF. CDR3 bases: TGCAGCGCTGGGGGGTTGGACACTGAAGCTTTCTTT.

In this sample, this clone turned up a few times. The chain links TRBV6-1 to TRBJ2-1, with D possibly being TRBD1 (6 bases). There are 14 residues in the CDR3. Trimming pared 0 bases from V and 8 bases from J, leaving 11 bases between. CDR1 is MNHNS and CDR2 is SASEGT in the germline V gene. The CDR3 region is CASSEAPNRDEQFF. DNA for the CDR3: TGTGCCAGCAGTGAAGCACCCAACAGGGATGAGCAGTTCTTC.